This is a list of T cell receptor beta chains from one sample in a study of T cell responses to AZD1222 COVID-19 vaccine. TCRdb's table, derived via immunoSEQ multiplex PCR, lists solely in-frame clones and lacks some. The sample contains 150,000 or so clones, about 92% of which appear only once. Here the sequenced sample was peripheral blood, taken on day 0 of AZD1222 vaccination. These receptor sequences come from an adult in good health. The CDR3 runs from the conserved cysteine through the conserved F or W. Only some rows state a clone size, as once, few, many or a class for expanded clones.

clone_size j_call v_call cdr3_aa
once TRBJ2-5 TRBV2 CASITDTQETQYF
- TRBJ1-5 TRBV28 CASTLGQGWGQPQHF
- TRBJ2-3 TRBV7-9 CASSLRLAGGSDTQYF
- TRBJ1-5 TRBV6-1 CASSEQAYSNQPQHF
- TRBJ1-1 TRBV7-9 CASSPRDANTEAFF
- TRBJ1-1 TRBV3-1/TRBV3-2 CASSFNRGLRTEAFF
- TRBJ1-2 TRBV6-2/TRBV6-3 CASSYSRGRYYGYTF
- TRBJ1-6 TRBV7-9 CASSLAQVSPLHF
- TRBJ2-3 TRBV4-1 CASSQEGRGGDTQYF
once TRBJ1-1 TRBV7-9 CASSREGDTEAFF
- TRBJ1-5 TRBV4-3 CASSPRQGAYQPQHF
once TRBJ2-7 TRBV14 CASSQATGGFGEQYF
- TRBJ2-1 TRBV6-1 CASSELAGGYNEQFF
- TRBJ1-4 TRBV9 CASSIGGQRANEKLFF
- TRBJ2-1 TRBV19 CASSPGPYNEQFF
- TRBJ2-1 TRBV5-4 CASSSGLAGYNEQFF
- TRBJ1-1 TRBV30 CAWSVRGPEAFF
- TRBJ2-7 TRBV4-3 CASSQAHTGYGFGEQYF
- TRBJ1-1 TRBV6-5 CASRDGAGGRAEAFF
- TRBJ1-6 TRBV11-3 CASGGRTLHF
- TRBJ1-2 TRBV5-6 CASSFGAGHYGYTF
- TRBJ1-2 TRBV7-2 CASSLAPGTGISRDYYGYTF
- TRBJ2-6 TRBV28 CASLPGTLMAGANVLTF
- TRBJ2-6 TRBV6-5 CASSLGGANVLTF
- TRBJ2-2 TRBV6-5 CASSPALTGELFF
- TRBJ1-6 TRBV2 CASSWTLGGNSPLHF
- TRBJ2-5 TRBV5-4 CASSHSQLNRETQYF
- TRBJ1-6 TRBV27 CASSSWQGLSPLHF
- TRBJ1-1 TRBV4-1 CASSQRGGTRNTEAFF
- TRBJ1-6 TRBV9 CASSASGTGQSPLHF
- TRBJ1-5 TRBV15 CATSRQDSGGLNQPQHF
- TRBJ1-5 TRBV7-2 CASSLALLIQGQPQHF
- TRBJ2-7 TRBV4-1 CASSQGGQGRAGEQYF
- TRBJ1-1 TRBV19 CASSRDVGTEAFF
- TRBJ1-1 TRBV2 CASSVKGALTEAFF
- TRBJ2-1 TRBV11-3 CASSLEGTLSGAYNEQFF
- TRBJ1-2 TRBV5-1 CASSLTPGAPNYGYTF
- TRBJ1-2 TRBV5-1 CASSSPSGAGGYGYTF
- TRBJ2-7 TRBV4-3 CASSPGQGAEQYF
- TRBJ1-1 TRBV11-1 CASSLATQGRAPEAFF
- TRBJ2-7 TRBV3-1/TRBV3-2 CASSLRRGTVPYEQYF
- TRBJ2-7 TRBV6-5 CASSRQGRGYEQYF
- TRBJ1-3 TRBV5-1 CASSLLYGNTIYF
once TRBJ2-2 TRBV11-2 CASSLLGLTGELFF
- TRBJ1-1 TRBV6-4 CASRGLDRVGFAEAFF
- TRBJ2-5 TRBV2 CASRPRQGGMETQYF
- TRBJ1-5 TRBV18 CASSPARTGDQPQHF
once TRBJ2-3 TRBV2 CASTKVAGGHADTQYF
- TRBJ2-3 TRBV4-1 CASSQELGGWTQYF
once TRBJ2-7 TRBV7-2 CASSPNGLAGEQYF
- TRBJ1-5 TRBV7-2 CASSFIGQLNQPQHF
- TRBJ1-1 TRBV28 CAADTLGVLGVLGATEAFF
- TRBJ1-2 TRBV28 CASSPTDSIPLNGYTF
- TRBJ1-5 TRBV28 CASSVDRGWNQPQHF
- TRBJ1-6 TRBV30 CAWKQGYYNSPLHF
- TRBJ1-5 TRBV29-1 CTELGRTGQGNQPQHF
- TRBJ2-3 TRBV7-2 CASSRFGAYTDTQYF
- TRBJ2-3 TRBV4-1 CASSQDSSGTSGPGDTQYF
- TRBJ2-5 TRBV20-1 CSASNGPQETQYF